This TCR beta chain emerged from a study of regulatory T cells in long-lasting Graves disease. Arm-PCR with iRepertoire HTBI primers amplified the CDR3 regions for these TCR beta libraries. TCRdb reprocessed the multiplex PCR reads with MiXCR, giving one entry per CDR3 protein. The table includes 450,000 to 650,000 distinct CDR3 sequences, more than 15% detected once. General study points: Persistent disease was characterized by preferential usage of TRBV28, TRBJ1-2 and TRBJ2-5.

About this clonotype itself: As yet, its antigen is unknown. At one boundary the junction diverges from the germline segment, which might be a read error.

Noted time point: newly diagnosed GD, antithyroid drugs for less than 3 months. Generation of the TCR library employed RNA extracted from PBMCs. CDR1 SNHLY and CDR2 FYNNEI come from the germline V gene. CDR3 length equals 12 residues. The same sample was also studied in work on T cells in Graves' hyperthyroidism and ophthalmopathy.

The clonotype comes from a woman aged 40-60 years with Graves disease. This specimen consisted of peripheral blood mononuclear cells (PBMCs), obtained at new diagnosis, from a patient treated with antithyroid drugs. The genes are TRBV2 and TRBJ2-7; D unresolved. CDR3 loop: CASSERFYGQYF. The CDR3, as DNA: TGTGCCAGCAGTGAGCGGTTTTACGGGCAGTACTTC.